The source of this TCR beta chain is a study of sequential checkpoint blockade in melanoma (dated by TCRdb to about 2019). Background on the whole study: In a 1:1 randomization, patients received either first-line nivolumab then ipilimumab (arm A) or ipilimumab then nivolumab (arm B). Both trial sequences were followed by maintenance nivolumab. DNA from about 100 melanoma tumor samples collected before treatment underwent TCRbeta immunosequencing. Fewer than 25 patients had matched tumor biopsies taken before treatment and at week 13, after single-agent nivolumab (arm A) or ipilimumab (arm B). The same lesion was the source of 65% to 90% of the matched pre- and post-treatment tumor biopsy pairs.

Overall study results and their limits: PD-L1 staining and CD8+ T-cell counts correlated with tumor T-cell fraction and clonality, whereas mutational load did not. Patients with increases in tumor T-cell fraction and clonality by week 13 were approximately 30 times more likely to achieve clinical benefit. In the nivolumab-first arm (arm A), pretreatment tumor TIL clonality was associated with response (P = .04). Small sample sizes and reduced statistical power limited the within-arm analyses of tumor T-cell fraction. The model for predicting response that combines TCR metrics with mutation burden needs to be validated in larger, independent patient cohorts.

The immunoSEQ Assay was used to immunosequence TCRbeta CDR3 regions from genomic DNA. Before high-throughput sequencing, genomic DNA was amplified using bias-controlled multiplex PCR. The paper's processing steps were these. To quantify the absolute abundance of each unique TCRbeta CDR3 region, the sequences were collapsed and filtered. Clonality was defined as 1 minus Pielou's evenness and was calculated using productive rearrangements only. To compute tumor T-cell fraction, TCRbeta template counts were normalized to usable DNA, with usable DNA estimated from several housekeeping genes. A previously published method was used to identify clones with significantly greater frequencies in on-treatment samples than in baseline samples. TCRdb re-hosts the immuneACCESS table, in-frame sequences only. Its copies lack some clones; in the studies checked, an unresolved V gene accounts for under half of them, and the cause for the rest is not known. Clone size and V and J calls were adopted from that table, with D and trimming inferred from the DNA. The sample includes about 5,500 clones, with 39% observed a single time. Roughly 8.7% of the sample is taken by the ten largest.

Measured from the cysteine to the phenylalanine, the CDR3 is 14 residues long. Only the CDR3 part of the read is kept: 42 bases, read in frame from the first base. From the germline V gene, CDR1 is SGHRS and CDR2 is YFSETQ. Trimming takes 4 bases from V and 13 bases from J, and the germline ends sit 21 bases apart. This specimen's treatment or condition label, per the study, means: randomized to nivolumab then ipilimumab (arm A) or the reverse (arm B). Prior DNA-damaging chemotherapy had not been received by any trial patient. Samples came from patients with melanoma in CheckMate 064, a randomized, open-label phase II trial of sequential checkpoint blockade. Genomic DNA from formalin-fixed paraffin-embedded (FFPE) tissue samples served as the input for tumor TCR sequencing. Comment on this clone: What antigen it recognizes has not been identified. The input lacks base qualities; no much larger clone sits a single base away.

The source is a human donor with melanoma. This sequence uses TRBV5-1 and TRBJ2-1, with the D gene call left open. Sequences were derived from tumor tissue (inferred from file names), sampled from a patient given nivolumab and ipilimumab in sequence. The CDR3 protein sequence reads: CASSQVTFLGIQFF. DNA sequence: TGCGCCAGCAGCCAAGTTACTTTTTTGGGCATTCAGTTCTTC.